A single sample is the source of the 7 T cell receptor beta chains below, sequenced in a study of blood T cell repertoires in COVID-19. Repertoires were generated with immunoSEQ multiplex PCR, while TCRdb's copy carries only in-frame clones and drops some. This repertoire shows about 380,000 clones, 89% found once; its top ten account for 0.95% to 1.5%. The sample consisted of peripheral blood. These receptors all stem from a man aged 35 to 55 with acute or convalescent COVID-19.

The CDR3 DNA reads as TGTGCCGGGGACAGGGACGGTGGCTACACCTTC. This gives the protein CAGDRDGGYTF. The chain links TRBV6-5 to TRBJ1-2; TRBD1 aligns across 9 bases. The CDR3 covers 11 residues. Germline CDR1 MNHEY, CDR2 SVGAGI. After removal of 11 bases from V and 7 bases from J, the junction contained 5 bases not matched to a gene.

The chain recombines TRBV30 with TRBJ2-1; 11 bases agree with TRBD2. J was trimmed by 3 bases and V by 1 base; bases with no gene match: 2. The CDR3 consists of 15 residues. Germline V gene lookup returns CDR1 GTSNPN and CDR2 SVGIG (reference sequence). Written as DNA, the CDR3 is TGTGCCTGGAGTGGGGGACTAGCGGACTACAATGAGCAGTTCTTC. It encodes CAWSGGLADYNEQFF. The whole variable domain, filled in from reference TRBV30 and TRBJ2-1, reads SQTIHQWPATLVQPVGSPLSLECTVEGTSNPNLYWYRQAAGRGLQLLFYSVGIGQISSEVPQNLSASRPQDRQFILSSKKLLLSDSGFYLCAWSGGLADYNEQFFGPGTRLTVL.

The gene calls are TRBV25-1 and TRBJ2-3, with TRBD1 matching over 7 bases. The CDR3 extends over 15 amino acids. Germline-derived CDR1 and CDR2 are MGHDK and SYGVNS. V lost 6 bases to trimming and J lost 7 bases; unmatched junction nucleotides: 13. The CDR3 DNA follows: TGTGCCAGCAGCGACCAAAAGGGGACAGCGAATACGCAGTATTTT. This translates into CASSDQKGTANTQYF.

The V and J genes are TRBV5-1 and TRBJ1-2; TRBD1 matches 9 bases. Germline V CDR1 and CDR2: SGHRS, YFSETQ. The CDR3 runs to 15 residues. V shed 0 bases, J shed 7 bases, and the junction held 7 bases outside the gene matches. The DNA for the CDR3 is TGCGCCAGCAGCTTGGCCGGGACAGGGAATACTGGCTACACCTTC. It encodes CASSLAGTGNTGYTF.

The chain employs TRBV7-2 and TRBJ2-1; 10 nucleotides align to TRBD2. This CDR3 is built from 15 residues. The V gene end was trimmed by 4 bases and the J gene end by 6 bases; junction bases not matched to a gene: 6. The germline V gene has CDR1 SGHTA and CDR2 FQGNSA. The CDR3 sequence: CASSSNSGGFNEQFF. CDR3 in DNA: TGTGCCAGCAGCTCCAATAGCGGGGGGTTCAATGAGCAGTTCTTC.

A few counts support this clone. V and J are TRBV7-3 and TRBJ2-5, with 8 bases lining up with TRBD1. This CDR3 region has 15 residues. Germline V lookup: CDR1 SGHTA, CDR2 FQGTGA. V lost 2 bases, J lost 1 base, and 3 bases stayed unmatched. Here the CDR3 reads CASSLGGQGQETQYF. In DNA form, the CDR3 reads TGTGCCAGCAGCTTAGGCGGACAGGGCCAAGAGACCCAGTACTTC.

The CDR3 DNA sequence: TGTGCCAGCAGTTTATGGACAGCCAATTATGGCTACACCTTC. Its protein is CASSLWTANYGYTF. J is TRBJ1-2 and V is TRBV28; the D gene is possibly TRBD1 (5 bases). In germline, CDR1 is MDHEN, CDR2 SYDVKM. The ends were cut back, 0 bases at V and 5 bases at J, with 10 bases in the middle. The CDR3 has 14 residues.